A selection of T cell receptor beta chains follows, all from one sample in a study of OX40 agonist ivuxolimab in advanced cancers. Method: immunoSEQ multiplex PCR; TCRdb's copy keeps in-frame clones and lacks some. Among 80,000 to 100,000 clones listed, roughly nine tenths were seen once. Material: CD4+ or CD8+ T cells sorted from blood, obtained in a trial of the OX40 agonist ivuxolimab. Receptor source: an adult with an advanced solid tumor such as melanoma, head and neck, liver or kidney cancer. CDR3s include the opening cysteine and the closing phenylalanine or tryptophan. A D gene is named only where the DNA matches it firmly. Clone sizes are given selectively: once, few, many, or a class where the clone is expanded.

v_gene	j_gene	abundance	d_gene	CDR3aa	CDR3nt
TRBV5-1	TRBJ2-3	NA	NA	CASSQEGAGTDTQYF	TGCGCCAGCAGCCAGGAGGGGGCTGGCACAGATACGCAGTATTTT
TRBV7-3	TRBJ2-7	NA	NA	CASSLGGTASYEQYF	TGTGCCAGCAGCTTAGGGGGGACAGCATCCTACGAGCAGTACTTC
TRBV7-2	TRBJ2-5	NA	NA	CASSSGTLRYLQETQYF	TGTGCCAGCAGCTCAGGGACCCTGCGGTACCTTCAAGAGACCCAGTACTTC
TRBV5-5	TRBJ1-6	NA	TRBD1	CASSLTGGTSPLHF	TGTGCCAGCAGCTTGACAGGGGGCACTTCACCCCTCCACTTT
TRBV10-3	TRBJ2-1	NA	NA	CAISAQINEQFF	TGTGCCATCAGTGCCCAGATCAATGAGCAGTTCTTC
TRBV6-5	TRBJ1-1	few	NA	CASRLVVGYTEAFF	TGTGCCAGCAGGCTTGTCGTGGGCTACACTGAAGCTTTCTTT
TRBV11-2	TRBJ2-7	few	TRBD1	CASSLDRGSDEQYF	TGTGCCAGCAGCTTAGACAGGGGGAGTGACGAGCAGTACTTC
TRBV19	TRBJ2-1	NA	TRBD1	CASSRPGQGTNEQFF	TGTGCCAGTAGTCGACCGGGACAGGGGACCAATGAGCAGTTCTTC
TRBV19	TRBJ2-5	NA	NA	CASSKVGGLETQYF	TGTGCCAGTAGTAAGGTGGGGGGCCTAGAGACCCAGTACTTC
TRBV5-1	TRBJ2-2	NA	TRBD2	CASSPGGAGSGELFF	TGCGCCAGCAGCCCTGGGGGAGCGGGATCCGGGGAGCTGTTTTTT